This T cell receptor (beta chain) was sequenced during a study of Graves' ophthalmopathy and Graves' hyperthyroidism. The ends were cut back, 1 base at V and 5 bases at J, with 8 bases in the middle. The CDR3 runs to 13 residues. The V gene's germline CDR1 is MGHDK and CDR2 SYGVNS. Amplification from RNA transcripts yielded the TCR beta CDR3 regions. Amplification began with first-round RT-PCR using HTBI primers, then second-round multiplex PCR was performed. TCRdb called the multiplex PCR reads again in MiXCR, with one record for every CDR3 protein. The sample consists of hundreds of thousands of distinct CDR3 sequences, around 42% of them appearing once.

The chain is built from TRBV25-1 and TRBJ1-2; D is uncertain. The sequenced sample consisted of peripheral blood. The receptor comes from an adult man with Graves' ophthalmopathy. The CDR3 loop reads CASSEWPGYGYTF. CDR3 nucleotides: TGTGCCAGCAGTGAATGGCCCGGTTATGGCTACACCTTC.